The TCR beta chain described here comes from a study of cytomegalovirus exposure and HLA in healthy donors. Study-wide points: By HLA locus, TCR association rates varied in a later analysis, with DRB1 showing the most and HLA-C the fewest. It was about 150 TCR beta chains that were listed as cytomegalovirus-associated.

To note about this clone: As yet, its antigen is unknown.

After removal of 5 bases from V and 5 bases from J, the junction contained 6 bases not matched to a gene. The germline V gene encodes CDR1 MNHEY and CDR2 SVGAGI. The CDR3 is made up of 14 amino acids. PCR primers comprised 60 Vbeta and 13 Jbeta primers. Authors' processing steps: Roughly 80 million unique TCR beta chains, roughly 11 million shared, were counted in a later analysis. Clones were sequenced by immunoSEQ multiplex PCR, and TCRdb holds only the in-frame ones, with some missing. For V, J and clone size, that table is used; D and trimming come from the DNA. In the table there are 65,000 to 75,000 clones, 68% of which are singletons.

Source material: PBMCs. J is TRBJ1-2 and V is TRBV6-5, with 9 nucleotides matching TRBD1. The receptor was isolated from a woman aged 25-40 years in good health and CMV-seronegative. DNA of the CDR3: TGTGCCAGCAGTGAAACAGGGGGCATATATGGCTACACCTTC. Translation gives CASSETGGIYGYTF.